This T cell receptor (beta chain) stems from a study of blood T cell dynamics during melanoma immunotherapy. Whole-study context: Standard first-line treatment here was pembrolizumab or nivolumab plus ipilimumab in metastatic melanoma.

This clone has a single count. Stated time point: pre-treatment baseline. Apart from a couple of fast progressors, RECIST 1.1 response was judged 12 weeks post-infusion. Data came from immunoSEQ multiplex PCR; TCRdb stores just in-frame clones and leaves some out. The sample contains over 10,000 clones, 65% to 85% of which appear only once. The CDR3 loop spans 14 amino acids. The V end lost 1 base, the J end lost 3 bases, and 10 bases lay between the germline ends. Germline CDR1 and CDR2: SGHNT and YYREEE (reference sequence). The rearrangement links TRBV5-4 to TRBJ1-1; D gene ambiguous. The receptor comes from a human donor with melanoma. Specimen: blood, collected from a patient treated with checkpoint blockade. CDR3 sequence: CASSLRGRYTEAFF. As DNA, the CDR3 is TGTGCCAGCAGCTTGCGAGGGCGGTACACTGAAGCTTTCTTT.